These 20 T cell receptor beta chains share one sample of origin, sequenced in a study of blood T cell repertoires in COVID-19. Clones were read by immunoSEQ multiplex PCR, and TCRdb kept only the in-frame ones, dropping some. This table holds approximately 150,000 clones, roughly 79% found once. Source material: peripheral blood. The receptors shown here come from a man between 45 and 60 years old with active or convalescent COVID-19.

This sequence joins TRBV23-1 and TRBJ2-2; TRBD2 matches 12 bases. TRBV23-1 is placed among ORFs of uncertain function. The CDR3 spans 18 residues. The ends lost 1 base at V and 3 bases at J; junction bases unmatched: 6. The CDR3 nucleotides are TGCGCCAGCAGTCAATTACTAGCGGGAGGCGCCGACACCGGGGAGCTGTTTTTT. Its protein is CASSQLLAGGADTGELFF.

This chain uses TRBV7-3 with TRBJ2-3; a possible D gene is TRBD1 (6 bases). Germline loops: CDR1 SGHTA, CDR2 FQGTGA. V lost 1 base, J lost 3 bases, and 11 bases lay in between. This CDR3 is built from 15 residues. Written as DNA, the CDR3 is TGTGCCAGCAGCTTAATGGCAGGGGCTACAGATACGCAGTATTTT. Its translation: CASSLMAGATDTQYF.

The chain links TRBV7-3 to TRBJ2-1, with TRBD1 matching over 12 bases. This CDR3 contains 15 residues. The germline CDR1 and CDR2 sequences are SGHTA and FQGTGA. Trimming took 5 bases from V and 8 from J; bases not matched to a gene: 7. As DNA, the CDR3 is TGTGCCAGCAGCCCCACGGGACAGGGGGCGTATGAGCAGTTCTTC. Translating it yields CASSPTGQGAYEQFF.

The chain combines TRBV5-4 with TRBJ2-3, with a possible D match to TRBD2 (5 bases). Trimming stripped 0 bases from V and 3 bases from J, with 11 bases between. This CDR3 is built from 15 residues. Germline-derived CDR1 and CDR2 are SGHNT and YYREEE (reference sequence). CDR3 loop: CASSLERDRTDTQYF. CDR3 nucleotide sequence: TGTGCCAGCAGCTTGGAACGGGATCGGACAGATACGCAGTATTTT.

V gene TRBV9 combines with J gene TRBJ2-2; D uncertain. V was clipped by 0 bases and J by 1 base, with 7 bases between them. CDR1 SGDLS and CDR2 YYNGEE come from the germline V gene. This CDR3 is built from 15 residues. Here the CDR3 DNA reads TGTGCCAGCAGCGTAGATCTAAAGAACACCGGGGAGCTGTTTTTT. Its translation is CASSVDLKNTGELFF.

This clone was seen a few times. The V call is TRBV27, the J call TRBJ1-1; TRBD1 is a possible D gene (6 bases). The V gene's germline CDR1 is MNHEY and CDR2 SMNVEV (reference sequence). V lost 5 bases, J lost 4 bases, and 14 bases lay in between. The CDR3 runs to 14 residues. CDR3 in DNA: TGTGCCAGCAGTGGTGACAGGTCGACCACTGAAGCTTTCTTT. Translation gives CASSGDRSTTEAFF.

The table lists this clone with a count of one. The rearrangement joins TRBV2 to TRBJ1-2; the D is unclear. There are 14 residues in the CDR3. CDR1 is SNHLY and CDR2 is FYNNEI in the germline V gene. Trimming removed 6 bases from V and 8 bases from J, with 19 bases in between. The CDR3 loop reads CASSRHEGVGGYTF. The CDR3 DNA sequence: TGTGCCAGCAGCCGACATGAGGGCGTGGGCGGCTACACCTTC.

The sample holds a few counts of this clone. The CDR3 spells CASIDRPNTEAFF. CDR3 sequence (DNA): TGTGCCAGTATCGACAGGCCCAACACTGAAGCTTTCTTT. The V gene is TRBV19, the J gene TRBJ1-1; TRBD1 might be the D (6 bases). The V end was cut by 7 bases, the J end by 2 bases, with 11 bases between. The CDR3 runs 13 residues. In germline, CDR1 is LNHDA, CDR2 SQIVND (reference sequence).

This rearrangement joins TRBV9 to TRBJ1-4, with a possible D match to TRBD1 (6 bases). This CDR3 has 15 residues. V was trimmed by 4 bases and J by 6 bases, leaving 16 bases between them. Germline assignment: CDR1 SGDLS and CDR2 YYNGEE. The CDR3 nucleotides read TGTGCCAGCAGCCCCGGCGGGGGGCCGGATGAAAAACTGTTTTTT. Its translation is CASSPGGGPDEKLFF.

The chain uses TRBV11-3 and TRBJ2-7, with a tentative D call TRBD2 (6 bases). Looked up from germline, CDR1 is SGHNT and CDR2 is YENEEA. V gave up 6 bases and J gave up 7 bases, with 10 bases separating them. The CDR3 has 11 residues. The CDR3: CASSYAGEQYF. CDR3 sequence (DNA): TGTGCCAGCAGTTACGCGGGGGAGCAGTACTTC.

The CDR3 DNA follows: TGTGCCAGCAGCCCCCGGGTGGGAGAGTTGGGCAATGAGCAGTTCTTC. Protein: CASSPRVGELGNEQFF. V gene TRBV7-3 combines with J gene TRBJ2-1; D possibly corresponds to TRBD2 (5 bases). The CDR3 runs 16 residues. The germline V gene encodes CDR1 SGHTA and CDR2 FQGTGA. The V end was cut by 5 bases, the J end by 6 bases, with 20 bases between.

The rearrangement uses TRBV9 and TRBJ2-3; D is unclear. The CDR3 spans 15 residues. Looked up from germline, CDR1 is SGDLS and CDR2 is YYNGEE. With 0 bases removed from V and 0 bases from J, the gap between germline ends came to 8 bases. The CDR3 nucleotides are TGTGCCAGCAGCGTAGTGGCGACTAGCACAGATACGCAGTATTTT. This gives the protein CASSVVATSTDTQYF.

The rearrangement uses TRBV19 and TRBJ2-5, with 14 bases aligning to TRBD2. This CDR3 is built from 18 residues. V dropped 5 bases and J dropped 4; count of bases not matched to a gene: 12. Germline loops: CDR1 LNHDA, CDR2 SQIVND (reference sequence). CDR3 sequence: CASSLGHRGLAGGETQYF. The CDR3 DNA sequence: TGTGCCAGTAGTCTGGGCCACCGCGGACTAGCGGGAGGAGAGACCCAGTACTTC.

The CDR3 here is CASRRIQGTSGGTQYF. CDR3 DNA sequence: TGTGCCAGCAGGCGGATACAAGGGACTAGCGGAGGGACGCAGTATTTT. The J gene is TRBJ2-3, the V gene TRBV11-2; TRBD2 agrees at 11 bases. Germline V gives CDR1 SGHAT, CDR2 FQNNGV. V shed 6 bases and J 9 bases; nucleotides not matched to a gene: 14. This CDR3 contains 16 residues.

This chain connects TRBV4-2 to TRBJ1-2; 8 bases are a match to TRBD1. Per the germline V gene, CDR1 is LGHNA and CDR2 is YNFKEQ. The V segment lost 4 bases and the J segment 5 bases; nucleotides outside the gene matches: 3. The CDR3 contains 13 residues. CDR3 loop: CASSRTGGYGYTF. The CDR3 DNA reads TGTGCCAGCAGCCGCACAGGGGGTTATGGCTACACCTTC.

This chain links TRBV5-4 with TRBJ2-3; the match to TRBD2 covers 13 bases. Per germline, CDR1 SGHNT and CDR2 YYREEE (reference sequence). Germline trimming cut 4 bases from V and 4 bases from J; bases unmatched to any gene: 6. This CDR3 spans 16 amino acids. CDR3 sequence: CASSPGLAGEADTQYF. The CDR3 DNA reads TGTGCCAGCAGCCCCGGACTAGCGGGAGAGGCAGATACGCAGTATTTT.

The chain joins TRBV4-2 to TRBJ1-6; D not certain. V was shortened by 0 bases and J by 10 bases, with 13 bases between the two germline ends. The CDR3 is 15 amino acids. In germline, CDR1 is LGHNA, CDR2 YNFKEQ. CDR3 sequence reads: CASSQDIARRSPLHF. The CDR3, as DNA: TGTGCCAGCAGCCAAGATATTGCCCGCCGGTCACCCCTCCACTTT.

The chain is built from TRBV10-3 and TRBJ1-3; 9 bases align to TRBD1. The trim removed 0 bases at V and 1 base at J, leaving 4 bases unmatched. In germline, CDR1 is ENHRY, CDR2 SYGVKD. The CDR3 extends over 17 amino acids. The CDR3 sequence is CAISESIGTGSGNTIYF. The DNA of the CDR3 is TGTGCCATCAGTGAGTCGATAGGGACAGGGTCTGGAAACACCATATATTTT.

The chain is built from TRBV14 and TRBJ2-5, with 9 positions matching TRBD2. Germline V lookup: CDR1 SGHDN, CDR2 FVKESK. The CDR3 spans 17 residues. J gave up 7 bases and V 0 bases, and 12 bases lay outside the gene matches. This CDR3 is CASSQEGRWTSDVTQYF. The CDR3 DNA is TGTGCCAGCAGCCAAGAGGGTCGTTGGACTAGCGATGTGACCCAGTACTTC.

This clone was counted only a few times. The CDR3 bases are TGTGCCAGCAGCTTAGCGACTTCGGGGACCCAGTACTTC. It translates to CASSLATSGTQYF. The rearrangement uses TRBV7-8 and TRBJ2-5; D gene unclear. This CDR3 is built from 13 residues. Trimming removed 0 bases at V and 7 bases at J, with 9 bases between. The V gene's germline CDR1 is SGHVS and CDR2 FQNEAQ. The full variable domain, completed using reference TRBV7-8 and TRBJ2-5, is GAGVSQSPRYKVAKRGQDVALRCDPISGHVSLFWYQQALGQGPEFLTYFQNEAQLDKSGLPSDRFFAERPEGSVSTLKIQRTQQEDSAVYLCASSLATSGTQYFGPGTRLLVL.